This T cell receptor beta chain was recorded in a study of cytomegalovirus exposure and HLA in healthy donors. Background on the study: A prior analysis found about 120 million unique TCR beta sequences from 150 million to 200 million T cells.

Use of 60 Vbeta and 13 Jbeta primers characterized the PCR. Here immunoSEQ multiplex PCR was the method, and the copy in TCRdb shows in-frame clones only, minus some. The sample holds some 170,000 clones, around 80% seen once. The CDR3 has 11 residues. Germline V CDR1 and CDR2: DFQATT, SNEGSKA (reference sequence). Trimming pared 5 bases from V and 3 bases from J, leaving 8 bases between. This clone was picked up a small number of times. Its matching antigen is unknown. Overall study results and limits: A later analysis found TCR association rates differed by HLA locus, highest for DRB1 and lowest for HLA-C. As a later analysis revealed, most CMV-associated TCR beta chains appeared HLA-restricted. Per a prior analysis, the majority of TCR beta V segments were productive roughly 90% or roughly 30% of the time.

The origin of this receptor is a man aged 35-49 years in good health and CMV-seronegative. Sequenced sample: PBMCs. The chain carries TRBV20-1 and TRBJ2-7; TRBD1 is a possible D gene (5 bases). This CDR3 is CSADDSYEQYF. DNA of the CDR3: TGCAGTGCTGATGACAGCTACGAGCAGTACTTC.